The TCR beta chain under discussion was sequenced for a study of control samples from healthy donors and cancer patients. This clone showed up just a few times. The CDR3 covers 14 residues. The V and J ends lost 4 bases and 5 bases respectively, with 14 bases between them. Germline CDR1 LNHDA, CDR2 SQIVND (reference sequence). This table comes from immunoSEQ multiplex PCR, and its TCRdb copy is limited to in-frame clones, with some not included. Here the sample spans about 28,000 clones, roughly 85% being singletons. The receptor's source is a man in his 60s with head and neck cancer. The chain links TRBV19 to TRBJ2-5; possible D gene TRBD2, 6 bases. Material for sequencing was PBMCs. CDR3 region: CASSTTSNGETQYF. CDR3 sequence (DNA): TGTGCCAGTAGTACGACTAGTAACGGGGAGACCCAGTACTTC.